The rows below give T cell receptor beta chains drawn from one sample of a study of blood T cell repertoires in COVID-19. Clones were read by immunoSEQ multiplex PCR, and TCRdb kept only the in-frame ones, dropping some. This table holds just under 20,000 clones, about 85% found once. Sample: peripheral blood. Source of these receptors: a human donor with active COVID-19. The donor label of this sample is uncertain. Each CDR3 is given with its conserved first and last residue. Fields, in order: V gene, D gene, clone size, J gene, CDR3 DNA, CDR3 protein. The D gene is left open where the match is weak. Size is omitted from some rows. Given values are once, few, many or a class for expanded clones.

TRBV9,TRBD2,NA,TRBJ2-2,TGTGCCAGCAGCGTTAGAGGAGGACTAGCGCACGGGGAGCTGTTTTTT,CASSVRGGLAHGELFF
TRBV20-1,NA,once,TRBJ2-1,TGCAGTGCTAGTGGTGAGACTAGAGGTGAGCAGTTCTTC,CSASGETRGEQFF
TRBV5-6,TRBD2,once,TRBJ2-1,TGTGCCAGCAGCTCCCCGACTAGCGGCAATGAGCAGTTCTTC,CASSSPTSGNEQFF
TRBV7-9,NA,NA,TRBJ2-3,TGTGCCAGCAGCGATCCGGGAGCGGCAGATACGCAGTATTTT,CASSDPGAADTQYF
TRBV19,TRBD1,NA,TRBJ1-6,TGTGCCAGTAGTTCCCGGGACAGCTTAAATTCACCCCTCCACTTT,CASSSRDSLNSPLHF
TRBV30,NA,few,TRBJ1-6,TGTGCCTGGCTACGGAATTCACCCCTCCACTTT,CAWLRNSPLHF
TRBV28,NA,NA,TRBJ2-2,TGTGCCAGCAGCCTGAATCTAGCAGTAACCGGGGAGCTGTTTTTT,CASSLNLAVTGELFF
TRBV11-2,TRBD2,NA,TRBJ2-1,TGTGCCAGCAGTTTAGTAGCGGGAGGGATCATCGGTGAGCAGTTCTTC,CASSLVAGGIIGEQFF
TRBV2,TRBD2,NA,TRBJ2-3,TGTGCCAGCAGTGGTGGGACTAGCGGGAGGGCCCGAGACTATAGCACAGATACGCAGTATTTT,CASSGGTSGRARDYSTDTQYF
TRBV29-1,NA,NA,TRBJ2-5,TGCAGCGTTGCGCGCGGCTACCAAGAGACCCAGTACTTC,CSVARGYQETQYF
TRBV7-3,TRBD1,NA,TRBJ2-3,TGTGCCAGCAGCCCAGGACAGGGGACGGATACGCAGTATTTT,CASSPGQGTDTQYF
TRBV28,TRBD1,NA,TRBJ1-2,TGTGCCAGCAGTTTTGGGCAGGGGGCGTGGGGCTACACCTTC,CASSFGQGAWGYTF
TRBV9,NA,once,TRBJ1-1,TGTGCCAGCAGTGCACAGAGAAGTTTTAGAGAAGCTTTCTTT,CASSAQRSFREAFF
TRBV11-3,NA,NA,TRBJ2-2,TGTGCCAGCAGCTTAGATCCCGGGACATCCGGGGAGCTGTTTTTT,CASSLDPGTSGELFF
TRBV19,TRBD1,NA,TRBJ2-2,TGTGCCAGTAGTCTCGACAGGGGGGACACCGGGGAGCTGTTTTTT,CASSLDRGDTGELFF
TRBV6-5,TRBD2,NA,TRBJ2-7,TGTGCCAGCAGTTACACTAGCGGGAGGGCCTCAGAGCAGTACTTC,CASSYTSGRASEQYF
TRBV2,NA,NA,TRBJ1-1,TGTGCCAGCAGCCATCGGGGGGTTACTGAAGCTTTCTTT,CASSHRGVTEAFF
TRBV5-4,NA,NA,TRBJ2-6,TGTGCCAGCAGCTTGATGGGGCAGGGTTCGTTTGGGGCCAACGTCCTGACTTTC,CASSLMGQGSFGANVLTF
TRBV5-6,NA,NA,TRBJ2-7,TGTGCCAGCACTACCGGGGATGCCGACTCCTACGAGCAGTACTTC,CASTTGDADSYEQYF
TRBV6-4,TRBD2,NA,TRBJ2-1,TGTGCCAGCAGTGACGGATATCCTAGCGGGAGGGTGGCTGAGCAGTTCTTC,CASSDGYPSGRVAEQFF
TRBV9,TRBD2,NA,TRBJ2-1,TGTGCCAGCAGCCGGAGCGGGAGCTCCTACAATGAGCAGTTCTTC,CASSRSGSSYNEQFF
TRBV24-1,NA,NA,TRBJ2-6,TGTGCCACCAGTGACAGGGTTCCTGGGGCCAACGTCCTGACTTTC,CATSDRVPGANVLTF
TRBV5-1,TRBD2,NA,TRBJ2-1,TGCGCCAGCAGCTTGGACGGCTCCGGGACTATCTACAATGAGCAGTTCTTC,CASSLDGSGTIYNEQFF
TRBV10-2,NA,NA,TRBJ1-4,TGCGCCAGCAGTGATCATCGGGGGAATGAAAAACTGTTTTTT,CASSDHRGNEKLFF
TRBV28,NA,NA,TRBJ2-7,TGTGCCAGCAGTTCCGGTGTCTACGAGCAGTACTTC,CASSSGVYEQYF
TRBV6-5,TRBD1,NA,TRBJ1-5,TGTGCCAGCAGTAGCCGCCCAGGGGGGCCCCAGCATTTT,CASSSRPGGPQHF
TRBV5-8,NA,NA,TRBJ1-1,TGTGCCAGCAGCTTTACAGGTCAGAACACTGAAGCTTTCTTT,CASSFTGQNTEAFF
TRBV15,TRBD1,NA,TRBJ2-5,TGTGCCACCAGCAGAGATTACAGGGGCGAGACCCAGTACTTC,CATSRDYRGETQYF
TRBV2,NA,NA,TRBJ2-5,TGTGCCAGCGCTAGCGTAGGAGAGACCCAGTACTTC,CASASVGETQYF
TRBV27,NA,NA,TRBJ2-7,TGTGCCAGCAGTTTTAGCAGGGAAGGCGAGCAGTACTTC,CASSFSREGEQYF
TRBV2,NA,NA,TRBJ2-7,TGTGCCAGCAGTGTGGGACAAACCTACGAGCAGTACTTC,CASSVGQTYEQYF
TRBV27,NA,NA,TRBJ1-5,TGTGCCAGCAGAACAGGGTTCCCACACAATCAGCCCCAGCATTTT,CASRTGFPHNQPQHF
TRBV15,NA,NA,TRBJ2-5,TGTGCCACCAGCAGAGGACAGGATGCGGAGACCCAGTACTTC,CATSRGQDAETQYF
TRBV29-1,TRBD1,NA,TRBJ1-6,TGCAGCGTTGCTGTCGGGACAGGGCTCTCGTCACCCCTCCACTTT,CSVAVGTGLSSPLHF
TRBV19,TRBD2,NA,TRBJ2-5,TGTGCCAGTAGTTCCGGGGGACTAGCGGGAGTTTTATCGGAAGAGACCCAGTACTTC,CASSSGGLAGVLSEETQYF
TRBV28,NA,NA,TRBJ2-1,TGTGCCAGCAGTTTAACGGCCGGCACAATGCGGTACAATGAGCAGTTCTTC,CASSLTAGTMRYNEQFF
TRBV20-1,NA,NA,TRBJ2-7,TGCAGTGCTAGTAGGGCCAGGGGCTCCTACGAGCAGTACTTC,CSASRARGSYEQYF
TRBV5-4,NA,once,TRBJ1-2,TGTGCCAGCAGCCCGGCCAGGGTTAGCTATGGCTACACCTTC,CASSPARVSYGYTF
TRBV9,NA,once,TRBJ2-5,TGTGCCAGCAGCCCATCGTTGGGGGGCCAAGAGACCCAGTACTTC,CASSPSLGGQETQYF
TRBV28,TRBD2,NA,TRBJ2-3,TGTGCCAGCTGGGGACTAGCGGGAGTTATGGATACGCAGTATTTT,CASWGLAGVMDTQYF
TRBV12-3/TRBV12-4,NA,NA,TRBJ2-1,TGTGCCAGCAGCAACCTCCTCGGGGATGAGCAGTTCTTC,CASSNLLGDEQFF
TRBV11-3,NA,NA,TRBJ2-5,TGTGCCAGCAGCTCAAATAGAGAGACCCAGTACTTC,CASSSNRETQYF
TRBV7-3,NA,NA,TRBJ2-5,TGTGCCAGCAGCCCCCAAGCGGTTGGGTACCAAGAGACCCAGTACTTC,CASSPQAVGYQETQYF
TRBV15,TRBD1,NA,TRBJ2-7,TGTGCCACCAGCAGGGACAGGACGAACTACGAGCAGTACTTC,CATSRDRTNYEQYF
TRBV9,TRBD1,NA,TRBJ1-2,TGTGCCAGCAGCGCGCCGGGACAGGGAGGCTATGGCTACACCTTC,CASSAPGQGGYGYTF
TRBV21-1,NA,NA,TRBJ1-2,TGTGCCAGTGGGGGACAGGGGTTGCATGGCTACACCTTC,CASGGQGLHGYTF